The rows below give T cell receptor beta chains drawn from one sample of a study of blood T cell repertoires in COVID-19. Here immunoSEQ multiplex PCR was the method, and the copy in TCRdb shows in-frame clones only, minus some. The sample includes roughly 180,000 clones, approximately 83% of them seen just once. Sequenced sample: PBMCs or T cells enriched from blood (not recorded which). The receptors were sampled from a woman aged 60-75 years who had recovered from COVID-19. CDR3s include the opening cysteine and the closing phenylalanine or tryptophan. D genes are given only for firm matches. Size values are once, few and many counts, or a class for expanded clones, and some rows have none.

>TRBD2|NA|TRBJ2-5|TRBV5-1
CASSTGLAGGQETQYF
TGCGCCAGCAGCACCGGACTAGCGGGGGGGCAAGAGACCCAGTACTTC
>NA|once|TRBJ1-6|TRBV2
CASRLTAGSYNSPLHF
TGTGCCAGCAGGCTGACAGCCGGGAGCTATAATTCACCCCTCCACTTT
>NA|NA|TRBJ2-4|TRBV5-1
CASSVGEAGAKNIQYF
TGCGCCAGCAGCGTCGGAGAGGCCGGAGCCAAAAACATTCAGTACTTC
>TRBD2|NA|TRBJ2-1|TRBV19
CASSLAGGLGGEQFF
TGTGCCAGTAGTCTAGCGGGAGGGCTCGGGGGTGAGCAGTTCTTC
>NA|NA|TRBJ2-3|TRBV2
CASQTSTDTQYF
TGTGCCAGTCAAACTAGCACAGATACGCAGTATTTT
>NA|NA|TRBJ2-1|TRBV7-2
CASSSRAGREQFF
TGTGCCAGCAGTTCAAGAGCGGGCAGGGAGCAGTTCTTC
>TRBD1|NA|TRBJ1-5|TRBV18
CASSLTTGVINQPQHF
TGTGCCAGCTCACTCACAACAGGGGTAATCAATCAGCCCCAGCATTTT
>NA|NA|TRBJ2-2|TRBV29-1
CSVVGDTGELFF
TGCAGCGTTGTCGGGGACACCGGGGAGCTGTTTTTT
>TRBD1|NA|TRBJ1-3|TRBV18
CASSSGQGGVDTIYF
TGTGCCAGCTCATCAGGACAGGGAGGTGTGGACACCATATATTTT
>NA|NA|TRBJ2-2|TRBV2
CASSVDSATGELFF
TGTGCCAGCAGTGTGGACTCAGCTACCGGGGAGCTGTTTTTT
>TRBD1|NA|TRBJ2-2|TRBV9
CASSDGTGGSGELFF
TGTGCCAGCAGCGACGGGACAGGGGGGAGCGGGGAGCTGTTTTTT
>NA|few|TRBJ1-6|TRBV27
CASSLGPHSPLHF
TGTGCCAGCAGTTTAGGGCCGCACTCACCCCTCCACTTT
>NA|few|TRBJ2-1|TRBV6-5
CASRKATAGREQFF
TGTGCCAGCAGAAAGGCAACTGCTGGGCGTGAGCAGTTCTTC
>TRBD2|NA|TRBJ2-3|TRBV9
CASSDSGRGADTQYF
TGTGCCAGCAGCGATAGCGGGAGAGGGGCAGATACGCAGTATTTT
>TRBD2|NA|TRBJ2-2|TRBV6-6
CASSRTSRNTGELFF
TGTGCCAGCAGCCGGACTAGCCGGAACACCGGGGAGCTGTTTTTT
>TRBD1|NA|TRBJ2-3|TRBV5-1
CASSRGQLDTQYF
TGCGCCAGCAGCAGGGGACAGCTAGATACGCAGTATTTT
>TRBD1|NA|TRBJ2-3|TRBV10-3
CAISDRDRGGTDTQYF
TGTGCCATCAGTGACCGGGACAGGGGGGGCACAGATACGCAGTATTTT
>NA|NA|TRBJ2-7|TRBV5-1
CASSPTDRTNSPYEQYF
TGCGCCAGCAGCCCAACCGACAGGACCAATTCCCCCTACGAGCAGTACTTC
>NA|once|TRBJ1-2|TRBV20-1
CSARHTGGYTF
TGCAGTGCTAGACATACGGGTGGCTACACCTTC
>TRBD2|NA|TRBJ2-7|TRBV6-5
CASRSNSGAVYEQYF
TGTGCCAGCAGGTCTAATAGCGGGGCCGTCTACGAGCAGTACTTC
>NA|once|TRBJ1-2|TRBV5-1
CASSLFLGAGYTF
TGCGCCAGCAGCCTTTTTTTGGGGGCTGGCTACACCTTC
>TRBD2|once|TRBJ2-3|TRBV11-2
CASSLRGLAPDTQYF
TGTGCCAGCAGCTTACGAGGACTAGCCCCAGATACGCAGTATTTT
>NA|NA|TRBJ2-3|TRBV19
CASSLPSTDTQYF
TGTGCCAGTAGTCTTCCTAGCACAGATACGCAGTATTTT
>TRBD1|NA|TRBJ2-3|TRBV5-1
CASREAGGATDTQYF
TGCGCCAGCAGGGAGGCAGGGGGCGCCACAGATACGCAGTATTTT
>NA|NA|TRBJ2-7|TRBV7-2
CASSLGLASYEQYF
TGTGCCAGCAGCTTAGGGCTAGCGTCCTACGAGCAGTACTTC
>TRBD2|NA|TRBJ2-1|TRBV6-5
CASSSRGVRNEQFF
TGTGCCAGCAGTTCACGGGGGGTGAGGAATGAGCAGTTCTTC
>TRBD1|NA|TRBJ1-4|TRBV6-5
CASSFGQGEHEKLFF
TGTGCCAGCAGTTTCGGACAGGGGGAGCACGAAAAACTGTTTTTT
>NA|NA|TRBJ1-2|TRBV20-1
CSASLPGGYGYTF
TGCAGTGCTAGTTTGCCCGGGGGCTATGGCTACACCTTC
>NA|NA|TRBJ1-1|TRBV7-8
CASSSNRELTEAFF
TGTGCCAGCAGCTCCAACAGGGAACTCACTGAAGCTTTCTTT
>NA|NA|TRBJ2-5|TRBV3-1/TRBV3-2
CASSQVAGQETQYF
TGTGCCAGCAGCCAAGTGGCGGGGCAAGAGACCCAGTACTTC
>NA|NA|TRBJ1-2|TRBV18
CASSPIRWGRGNYGYTF
TGTGCCAGCTCACCTATACGTTGGGGGCGAGGGAACTATGGCTACACCTTC
>NA|NA|TRBJ2-5|TRBV11-2
CASSLPGEETQYF
TGTGCCAGCAGCTTACCAGGGGAAGAGACCCAGTACTTC
>TRBD1|once|TRBJ1-5|TRBV19
CASRPGQGAYSNQPQHF
TGTGCCAGTAGACCGGGACAGGGGGCTTATAGCAATCAGCCCCAGCATTTT
>TRBD1|NA|TRBJ1-2|TRBV27
CASSLGQGEGGYTF
TGTGCCAGCAGTTTAGGACAGGGTGAGGGTGGCTACACCTTC
>NA|NA|TRBJ2-3|TRBV2
CARETQLADTQYF
TGTGCCCGGGAGACTCAGCTCGCAGATACGCAGTATTTT
>TRBD1|NA|TRBJ2-7|TRBV3-1/TRBV3-2
CASGTVPYEQYF
TGTGCCAGCGGGACAGTCCCCTACGAGCAGTACTTC
>TRBD1|NA|TRBJ2-2|TRBV29-1
CSVDRGQNTGELFF
TGCAGCGTGGACAGGGGCCAGAACACCGGGGAGCTGTTTTTT
>NA|NA|TRBJ1-2|TRBV6-5
CASSSLGLTNYGYTF
TGTGCCAGCAGTAGCCTTGGGCTGACTAACTATGGCTACACCTTC
>NA|once|TRBJ2-6|TRBV5-1
CASSPRTGSGANVLTF
TGCGCCAGCAGCCCCCGAACAGGGTCTGGGGCCAACGTCCTGACTTTC
>NA|NA|TRBJ2-3|TRBV20-1
CSASTSTDTQYF
TGCAGTGCTAGTACTAGCACAGATACGCAGTATTTT